Following are 20 T cell receptor beta chains from one sample sequenced in a study of cytomegalovirus exposure and HLA in healthy donors. Primers included in the PCR were 60 Vbeta and 13 Jbeta primers. Produced via immunoSEQ multiplex PCR; TCRdb's table is partial and in-frame only. The sample lists approximately 110,000 clones, approximately 66% seen once, with roughly 11% in the top ten. The sample was PBMCs. The receptors here all came from a man aged 35 to 55 in good health and CMV-seropositive.

The gene calls are TRBV19 and TRBJ2-2, with 8 bases matching TRBD1. CDR1 is LNHDA and CDR2 is SQIVND in the germline V gene (reference sequence). The V segment lost 5 bases and the J segment 3 bases; nucleotides outside the gene matches: 5. This CDR3 spans 15 amino acids. The DNA for the CDR3 is TGTGCCAGTAGTGCCCCGACAGGGGACACCGGGGAGCTGTTTTTT. It translates to CASSAPTGDTGELFF.

This clone came up a few times. This chain joins TRBV4-2 and TRBJ1-5; TRBD1 aligns across 10 bases. With 5 bases clipped from V and 3 bases from J, the junction kept 7 bases outside the gene matches. The germline gives CDR1 LGHNA, CDR2 YNFKEQ. This CDR3 contains 16 residues. The DNA for the CDR3 is TGTGCCAGCAGCTTAGGGACAGGGGAATACAATCAGCCCCAGCATTTT. Its protein product is CASSLGTGEYNQPQHF.

V is TRBV5-1 and J is TRBJ2-2; D call uncertain. This CDR3 comprises 13 residues. CDR1 and CDR2 (germline): SGHRS, YFSETQ. V was clipped by 6 bases and J by 1 base, with 7 bases between them. CDR3 nucleotide sequence: TGCGCCAGCACTCAGCGGAACACCGGGGAGCTGTTTTTT. Translated, it gives CASTQRNTGELFF.

This clone was detected ten times or more. V usage is TRBV10-1 and J usage is TRBJ2-2, with D unclear. CDR3 size: 12 residues. V shed 5 bases and J shed 4 bases, with 5 bases lying between them. Germline V gene lookup returns CDR1 WNHNN and CDR2 SYGVQD (reference sequence). The CDR3 region has the DNA TGCGCCAGCAGTTTCGGCACCGGGGAGCTGTTTTTT. This encodes CASSFGTGELFF.

This chain links TRBV2 with TRBJ2-7; 9 bases are a match to TRBD1. CDR3 length: 15 residues. Germline V CDR1 and CDR2: SNHLY, FYNNEI. The V and J ends lost 6 bases and 5 bases, in that order; junction bases with no gene match: 11. The CDR3 coding sequence is TGTGCCAGCAGCTTCGGGACAGGGATTTTCGACGAGCAGTACGTC. Its protein product is CASSFGTGIFDEQYV.

The chain employs TRBV5-1 and TRBJ2-7, with TRBD2 matching 11 bases. This CDR3 contains 15 residues. V lost 3 bases, J lost 1 base, and 3 bases stayed unmatched. Germline assignment: CDR1 SGHRS and CDR2 YFSETQ. The CDR3 DNA reads as TGCGCCAGCAGCTCGACTAGCGGGGATTCCTACGAGCAGTACTTC. This translates into CASSSTSGDSYEQYF. The full variable domain, in which reference TRBV5-1 and TRBJ2-7 provide the parts outside the CDR3, is KAGVTQTPRYLIKTRGQQVTLSCSPISGHRSVSWYQQTPGQGLQFLFEYFSETQRNKGNFPGRFSGRQFSNSRSEMNVSTLELGDSALYLCASSSTSGDSYEQYFGPGTRLTVT.

The gene calls are TRBV5-4 and TRBJ1-2, with 10 nucleotides matching TRBD1. Germline V lookup: CDR1 SGHNT, CDR2 YYREEE (reference sequence). After removal of 5 bases from V and 8 bases from J, the junction contained 6 bases not matched to a gene. The length of the CDR3 is 13 residues. The CDR3 DNA is TGTGCCAGCAGGGGGACAGGGGTTGGGGGCTACACCTTC. Protein product: CASRGTGVGGYTF.

V usage is TRBV18 and J usage is TRBJ2-7; D is unclear. The ends were cut back, 0 bases at V and 6 bases at J, with 15 bases in the middle. Looked up from germline, CDR1 is KGHSH and CDR2 is LQKENI. This CDR3 has 15 amino acids. The CDR3 DNA sequence: TGTGCCAGCTCACCACCAGAGACCCTTGAGCGCGAGCAGTACTTC. Its translation is CASSPPETLEREQYF.

J is TRBJ2-1 and V is TRBV19; 12 bases align to TRBD2. From germline, CDR1 is LNHDA and CDR2 SQIVND (reference sequence). The CDR3 covers 16 residues. With 8 bases clipped from V and 4 bases from J, the junction kept 9 bases outside the gene matches. As DNA, the CDR3 is TGTGCCAGTGGTGGGCAGGGGACTAGCGGGTACAATGAGCAGTTCTTC. This translates into CASGGQGTSGYNEQFF.

As DNA, the CDR3 is TGTGCTTCAAGCCCCCCGAGGGTAGCGGGGGTAGATACGCAGTATTTT. The encoded protein is CASSPPRVAGVDTQYF. The chain joins TRBV11-2 to TRBJ2-3; 9 bases are shared with TRBD2. CDR1 is SGHAT, CDR2 FQNNGV, per germline. This CDR3 spans 16 amino acids. The full variable domain, its missing parts supplied by reference TRBV11-2 and TRBJ2-3, is EAGVAQSPRYKIIEKRQSVAFWCNPISGHATLYWYQQILGQGPKLLIQFQNNGVVDDSQLPKDRFSAERLKGVDSTLKIQPAKLEDSAVYLCASSPPRVAGVDTQYFGPGTRLTVL.

The chain combines TRBV19 with TRBJ2-1; D gene uncertain. The CDR3 contains 14 residues. V was trimmed by 6 bases and J by 1 base, leaving 10 bases between them. Looked up from germline, CDR1 is LNHDA and CDR2 is SQIVND (reference sequence). The CDR3 nucleotides are TGTGCCAGTAGCTTTACTGATTCCTACAATGAGCAGTTCTTC. It translates to CASSFTDSYNEQFF. The variable domain in full, with the rest retrieved from reference TRBV19 and TRBJ2-1, is DGGITQSPKYLFRKEGQNVTLSCEQNLNHDAMYWYRQDPGQGLRLIYYSQIVNDFQKGDIAEGYSVSREKKESFPLTVTSAQKNPTAFYLCASSFTDSYNEQFFGPGTRLTVL.

The rearrangement joins TRBV9 to TRBJ2-3, with a weak D call TRBD1 (6 bases). The CDR3 spans 16 residues. V gave up 5 bases and J gave up 0 bases, with 16 bases separating them. CDR1 and CDR2 from the germline V gene are SGDLS and YYNGEE. The CDR3 reads CASSSSTGASTDTQYF. CDR3 nucleotide sequence: TGTGCCAGCAGTTCATCGACAGGAGCTAGCACAGATACGCAGTATTTT. The variable domain in full, completed from reference TRBV9 and TRBJ2-3, reads DSGVTQTPKHLITATGQRVTLRCSPRSGDLSVYWYQQSLDQGLQFLIQYYNGEERAKGNILERFSAQQFPDLHSELNLSSLELGDSALYFCASSSSTGASTDTQYFGPGTRLTVL.

The gene calls are TRBV9 and TRBJ2-5; D is possibly TRBD1 (5 bases). Germline V CDR1 and CDR2: SGDLS, YYNGEE. Trimming removed 0 bases at V and 4 bases at J, with 10 bases between. This CDR3 comprises 14 residues. CDR3 sequence: CASSVGGTLETQYF. In nucleotides, the CDR3 is TGTGCCAGCAGCGTAGGGGGCACCCTAGAGACCCAGTACTTC.

The chain is built from TRBV28 and TRBJ2-7; TRBD1 matches at 7 bases. The germline V gene has CDR1 MDHEN and CDR2 SYDVKM. The CDR3 totals 16 residues. V shed 7 bases and J 1 base; nucleotides not matched to a gene: 13. The CDR3 DNA follows: TGTGCCAGCACCCTCGTCCAGGGGGTCCCTTCCTACGAGCAGTACTTC. Translated: CASTLVQGVPSYEQYF.

The chain uses TRBV6-1 and TRBJ1-1; D is ambiguous. Trimming cost V 8 bases and J 0 bases, with 10 bases left between them. The CDR3 extends over 13 amino acids. Germline values: CDR1 MNHNS, CDR2 SASEGT. The CDR3 loop reads CASDDNMNTEAFF. In nucleotides, the CDR3 is TGTGCCAGCGACGACAACATGAACACTGAAGCTTTCTTT.

V and J are TRBV28 and TRBJ2-5; TRBD1 might be the D (6 bases). The CDR3 contains 14 residues. Germline CDR1 MDHEN, CDR2 SYDVKM. Trimming pared 7 bases from V and 1 base from J, leaving 13 bases between. For the CDR3, the DNA is TGTGCCAGCAATCCGACAGGTGTCCAAGAGACCCAGTACTTC. Translating gives CASNPTGVQETQYF.

The chain joins TRBV7-6 to TRBJ2-1; 8 bases line up with TRBD2. V shed 5 bases, J shed 2 bases, and the junction held 5 bases outside the gene matches. The CDR3 totals 15 residues. CDR1 is SGHVS, CDR2 FNYEAQ, per germline. In DNA, the CDR3 is TGTGCCAGCAGCCCATATAGCGGGACCTACAATGAGCAGTTCTTC. This sequence encodes CASSPYSGTYNEQFF.

The table lists this clone with a few counts. CDR3 nucleotide sequence: TGTGCCAGCAGTTACGGGGGGGGCGTTCACAATGAGCAGTTCTTC. Its translation is CASSYGGGVHNEQFF. The chain links TRBV6-5 to TRBJ2-1; a possible D gene is TRBD2 (7 bases). The CDR3 runs 15 residues. V lost 2 bases, J lost 5 bases, and 13 bases lay in between. Germline V gene lookup returns CDR1 MNHEY and CDR2 SVGAGI.

The J gene is TRBJ2-7, the V gene TRBV2; D unclear. Germline V gene sequence: CDR1 SNHLY, CDR2 FYNNEI. The CDR3 is made up of 14 amino acids. The ends were cut back, 4 bases at V and 2 bases at J, with 12 bases in the middle. CDR3: CASSAMRGTYEQYF. The DNA for the CDR3 is TGTGCCAGCAGTGCGATGCGCGGTACCTACGAGCAGTACTTC.

CDR3 amino acids: CASSPSGENTGELFF. For the CDR3, the DNA is TGTGCCAGCAGCCCTTCGGGGGAAAACACCGGGGAGCTGTTTTTT. V is TRBV9 and J is TRBJ2-2, with D possibly matching TRBD2 (6 bases). The V and J ends lost 4 bases and 2 bases respectively, with 12 bases between them. Germline CDR1 is SGDLS and CDR2 is YYNGEE. The CDR3 is 15 amino acids. Filled out from reference TRBV9 and TRBJ2-2, the complete variable domain reads DSGVTQTPKHLITATGQRVTLRCSPRSGDLSVYWYQQSLDQGLQFLIQYYNGEERAKGNILERFSAQQFPDLHSELNLSSLELGDSALYFCASSPSGENTGELFFGEGSRLTVL.